A single sample gave rise to the 7 T cell receptor beta chains below, sequenced in a study of T cell responses to AZD1222 COVID-19 vaccine. Sequenced by immunoSEQ multiplex PCR; TCRdb stores in-frame clones only, minus some. This table has fewer than 100,000 clones, about 88% appearing once. Sequences were derived from peripheral blood, sampled on day 0 of AZD1222 vaccination. These receptor sequences come from an adult in good health.

V and J are TRBV7-8 and TRBJ2-3; tentative D call: TRBD2 (6 bases). V gave up 4 bases and J gave up 4 bases, with 15 bases separating them. The CDR3 covers 15 residues. Germline loops: CDR1 SGHVS, CDR2 FQNEAQ. The CDR3 bases are TGTGCCAGCAGCTGGAGCGGGTTACCGGCAGATACGCAGTATTTT. The encoded protein is CASSWSGLPADTQYF.

The V and J genes are TRBV7-6 and TRBJ1-6; D not resolved. The CDR3 extends over 15 amino acids. Germline V CDR1 and CDR2: SGHVS, FNYEAQ. Trimming shortened V by 6 bases and J by 9 bases, and 18 bases separated the two germline ends. The DNA for the CDR3 is TGTGCCAGCAGTCGCAAGGAGGGTCGGGCTTCACCCCTCCACTTT. This gives the protein CASSRKEGRASPLHF.

The chain carries TRBV5-6 and TRBJ1-2; D gene ambiguous. Trimming cost V 2 bases and J 0 bases, with 2 bases left between them. Germline V gene data show CDR1 as SGHDT and CDR2 as YYEEEE. This CDR3 is 12 amino acids long. In DNA, the CDR3 is TGTGCCAGCAGCTTACCTAACTATGGCTACACCTTC. It translates to CASSLPNYGYTF.

The genes are TRBV7-3 and TRBJ1-1; no firm D call. Trimming removed 5 bases at V and 1 base at J, with 11 bases between. The CDR3 sequence is 14 residues long. Per germline, CDR1 SGHTA and CDR2 FQGTGA. CDR3 sequence: CASSPGGRNTEAFF. Written as DNA, the CDR3 is TGTGCCAGCAGCCCTGGCGGTAGGAACACTGAAGCTTTCTTT.

The chain couples TRBV19 to TRBJ1-5, with D perhaps matching TRBD1 (5 bases). This CDR3 has 16 residues. Trimming pared 6 bases from V and 1 base from J, leaving 16 bases between. Germline lookup yields CDR1 LNHDA and CDR2 SQIVND (reference sequence). The CDR3 nucleotides are TGTGCCAGTAGGTCCGGGACGGGTTCAAGCAATCAGCCCCAGCATTTT. Its protein product is CASRSGTGSSNQPQHF.

V is TRBV2 and J is TRBJ2-1; the D is unclear. V gave up 10 bases and J gave up 7 bases, with 14 bases separating them. CDR3 length: 12 residues. The germline CDR1 and CDR2 sequences are SNHLY and FYNNEI. Written as DNA, the CDR3 is TGTGCCACCGGCGGAAGGCTGAATGAGCAGTTCTTC. Amino acids: CATGGRLNEQFF.

The J gene is TRBJ2-2, the V gene TRBV18; D not certain. Germline V CDR1 and CDR2: KGHSH, LQKENI. CDR3 length: 13 amino acids. The V end lost 3 bases, the J end lost 8 bases, and 10 bases lay between the germline ends. CDR3 in DNA: TGTGCCAGCTCACCGAAGGAAAGGGGGGAGCTGTTTTTT. Its protein product is CASSPKERGELFF.